Presented here are 15 T cell receptor beta chains from one specimen sequenced in a study of T cell repertoires in cytomegalovirus infection. What these receptors recognize is not known. TCRdb reanalysed the reads using MiXCR and keeps one entry per CDR3 protein. Found here are approximately 1,000,000 distinct CDR3 sequences, about a third of them singletons; the top ten hold roughly 12%. The input for sequencing was cultured CD8+ T cells from PBMCs, taken from culture after CMV antigen stimulation. Receptor source: a human donor in good health (CMV status not recorded). Some clones in this sample may be carry-over from other donors' samples.

V and J are TRBV6-2 or TRBV6-3 and TRBJ2-5, with a weak D call TRBD2 (6 bases). Germline loops: CDR1 MNHEY, CDR2 SVGEGT. V was clipped by 7 bases and J by 0 bases, with 12 bases between them. The CDR3 covers 14 residues. The CDR3: CASIGEEYQETQYF. CDR3 sequence (DNA): TGTGCCAGCATAGGGGAGGAATACCAAGAGACCCAGTACTTC.

In its sample, this clonotype was seen a few times. The chain links TRBV6-5 to TRBJ2-3; TRBD1 might be the D (6 bases). The CDR3 has 16 residues. Germline values: CDR1 MNHEY, CDR2 SVGAGI. V lost 6 bases, J lost 2 bases, and 18 bases lay in between. As DNA, the CDR3 is TGTGCCAGCAGCACAACAGGGCCCGGGGACACAGATACGCAGTATTTT. It yields the protein CASSTTGPGDTDTQYF.

The gene calls are TRBV5-1 and TRBJ2-1, with D possibly being TRBD2 (5 bases). Germline V gene data show CDR1 as SGHRS and CDR2 as YFSETQ. Trimming shortened V by 2 bases and J by 0 bases, and 12 bases separated the two germline ends. The CDR3 totals 16 residues. The CDR3 nucleotides are TGCGCCAGCAGCTTCGTCAGCGGCAGCTCCTACAATGAGCAGTTCTTC. It is translated as CASSFVSGSSYNEQFF.

In its sample, this clonotype was seen a few times. The chain carries TRBV4-3 and TRBJ2-5; 11 nucleotides match TRBD2. V lost 2 bases and J lost 4; bases outside the gene matches: 3. The CDR3 runs 15 residues. CDR1 and CDR2 from the germline V gene are LGHNA and YSLEER. Here the CDR3 DNA reads TGCGCCAGCAGCCAAACTAGCGGGGGCGGAGAGACCCAGTACTTC. It encodes CASSQTSGGGETQYF.

The genes are TRBV27 and TRBJ2-7; D unclear. The CDR3 is made up of 13 amino acids. Per germline, CDR1 MNHEY and CDR2 SMNVEV (reference sequence). V was cut by 6 bases and J by 3 bases, with 12 bases left in between. CDR3 sequence reads: CASSDGPNYEQYF. CDR3 nucleotide sequence: TGTGCCAGCAGCGACGGACCCAACTACGAGCAGTACTTC.

About this clonotype itself: It may be a read error: a sequence one base away is much more abundant. V and J are TRBV7-2 and TRBJ1-5; D perhaps matches TRBD1 (5 bases). Germline V gives CDR1 SGHTA, CDR2 FQGNSA. The CDR3 contains 15 residues. The CDR3 DNA reads TGTGACAGCAGCCCATACCGGGACGAAGGGTTCCCCCAGCATTTT. Translating it yields CDSSPYRDEGFPQHF. The variable domain in full, with the rest retrieved from reference TRBV7-2 and TRBJ1-5, is GAGVSQSPSNKVTEKGKDVELRCDPISGHTALYWYRQSLGQGLEFLIYFQGNSAPDKSGLPSDRFSAERTGGSVSTLTIQRTQQEDSAVYLCDSSPYRDEGFPQHFGDGTRLSIL.

The V call is TRBV5-1, the J call TRBJ2-3; D remains ambiguous. Germline CDR1 reads SGHRS; CDR2 reads YFSETQ. The CDR3 is 15 residues long. V was trimmed by 0 bases and J by 5 bases, leaving 13 bases between them. This chain's CDR3 is CASSLGRTQRDTQYF. The CDR3 DNA reads as TGCGCCAGCAGCTTGGGACGAACTCAGAGAGATACGCAGTATTTT.

The sample holds a few counts of this clonotype. V is TRBV6-1 and J is TRBJ2-5; D gene uncertain. CDR3 length equals 14 residues. V gave up 2 bases and J gave up 1 base, with 8 bases separating them. The germline CDR1 and CDR2 sequences are MNHNS and SASEGT. The CDR3 loop is CASSERTPQETQYF. The DNA of the CDR3 is TGTGCCAGCAGTGAACGTACTCCCCAAGAGACCCAGTACTTC.

The chain couples TRBV7-6 to TRBJ2-1; possibly TRBD2 for D (6 bases). The CDR3 covers 16 residues. Germline V lookup: CDR1 SGHVS, CDR2 FNYEAQ. Trimming shortened V by 1 base and J by 4 bases, and 14 bases separated the two germline ends. The CDR3 DNA is TGTGCCAGCAGCTTAGTCTCGGGGGACCTTTACAATGAGCAGTTCTTC. Translating it yields CASSLVSGDLYNEQFF.

This clonotype was seen a handful of times. V gene TRBV7-9 combines with J gene TRBJ2-3; TRBD1 aligns across 9 bases. Germline lookup yields CDR1 SEHNR and CDR2 FQNEAQ (reference sequence). The V gene end was trimmed by 5 bases and the J gene end by 0 bases; junction bases not matched to a gene: 6. The CDR3 is 16 amino acids. The CDR3 DNA reads as TGTGCCAGCAGCACCAGGACAGGGGAAAGCACAGATACGCAGTATTTT. Amino acid sequence: CASSTRTGESTDTQYF.

The chain employs TRBV6-1 and TRBJ2-3; D is undetermined. The CDR3 extends over 12 amino acids. Germline V gives CDR1 MNHNS, CDR2 SASEGT. Trimming cost V 4 bases and J 2 bases, with 4 bases left between them. CDR3 sequence: CASSAYTDTQYF. In DNA form, the CDR3 reads TGTGCCAGCAGTGCCTACACAGATACGCAGTATTTT.

The genes are TRBV6-6 and TRBJ1-1, with D unclear. The CDR3 runs 16 residues. The V gene lost 2 bases and the J gene lost 1 base, with 14 bases spanning the gap. The germline V gene encodes CDR1 MNHNY and CDR2 SVGAGI (reference sequence). The CDR3 DNA reads TGTGCCAGCAGTTACGGGGTGCCAGGAAAGAACACTGAAGCTTTCTTT. This encodes CASSYGVPGKNTEAFF.

Concerning this clonotype itself: Germline is not matched at one junction end, which may reflect a read error. V and J are TRBV4-1 and TRBJ2-1; possibly TRBD1 for D (5 bases). This CDR3 region has 13 residues. CDR1 is MGHRA, CDR2 YSYEKL, per germline. This CDR3 is CASSQSDNNDQFF. The CDR3 nucleotides are TGCGCCAGCAGCCAATCGGACAACAATGATCAGTTCTTC.

With respect to this clonotype: The junction differs from germline at one of its ends, possibly a read error. The J gene is TRBJ1-2, the V gene TRBV20-1; the match to TRBD1 covers 7 bases. Per the germline V gene, CDR1 is DFQATT and CDR2 is SNEGSKA (reference sequence). The CDR3 totals 11 residues. The CDR3, as DNA: TGCGGTGCCAGGGGGGACTATGGCTACACCTTC. Its translation: CGARGDYGYTF.

This clonotype has only a few counts. The chain joins TRBV13 to TRBJ2-1; TRBD1 is a possible D gene (6 bases). Germline CDR1 reads PRHDT; CDR2 reads FYEKMQ (reference sequence). The V gene lost 3 bases and the J gene lost 2 bases, with 11 bases spanning the gap. The CDR3 sequence is 15 residues long. CDR3 loop: CASSLGKGAYNEQFF. The CDR3 DNA is TGTGCCAGCAGCTTGGGGAAGGGGGCCTACAATGAGCAGTTCTTC.